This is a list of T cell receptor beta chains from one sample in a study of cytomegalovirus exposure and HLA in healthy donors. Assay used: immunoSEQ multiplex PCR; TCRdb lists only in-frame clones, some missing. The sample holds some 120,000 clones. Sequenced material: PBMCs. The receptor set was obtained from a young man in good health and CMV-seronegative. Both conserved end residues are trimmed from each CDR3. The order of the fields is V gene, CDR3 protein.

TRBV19	ASSSRTGDRNQPQH
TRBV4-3	ASSQDLAGGTDTQY
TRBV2	ASSGPGQGVQPQH
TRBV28	ASSLRVNYGYT
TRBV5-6	ASSLRQGGTNEKLF
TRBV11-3	ASSSGGPPYEQY
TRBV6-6	ASSRGSQGAAF
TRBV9	ASSATGGHYGYT
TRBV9	ASRQRGGDTGELF
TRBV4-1	ASSLITSGGAETQY